The sequence of this T cell receptor beta chain was determined in a study of blood T cell repertoires in COVID-19. Study-wide background: Sites in the United States, Italy and Spain provided acute and convalescent COVID-19 samples. T cells, B-cell-depleted T cells, or PBMCs supplied cDNA or gDNA.

Per the germline V gene, CDR1 is MDHEN and CDR2 is SYDVKM. V shed 6 bases and J 0 bases; nucleotides not matched to a gene: 6. The CDR3 consists of 15 residues. Source study methods: Counts of nucleated cells, estimated from reference gene primer amplification, were obtained. Repertoires were generated with immunoSEQ multiplex PCR, while TCRdb's copy carries only in-frame clones and drops some. V and J calls plus clone size are reproduced from that table; the DNA served to infer D and trimming. The sample yields 100,000 to 140,000 clones, roughly 90% seen once. The sequenced sample was peripheral blood. This clonotype was sampled from a man in his forties or fifties with active or convalescent COVID-19. The V call is TRBV28, the J call TRBJ2-3, with 7 bases identical to TRBD2. The chain's CDR3 is CASSQGLPSTDTQYF. CDR3 DNA sequence: TGTGCCAGCAGCCAGGGACTACCTAGCACAGATACGCAGTATTTT.